The 7 T cell receptor beta chains presented below share a single source sample, sequenced in a study of T cells after yellow fever vaccination. TCRdb used MiXCR to reprocess the 5' RACE reads, holding one entry per CDR3 protein. Of 170,000 or so distinct CDR3 sequences listed, 9.3% are singletons. Sequenced material: CD8+ T cells sorted from PBMCs, taken 45 days after the yellow fever booster vaccination. Source of these receptors: a man in his late teens or twenties who received the YFV17D yellow fever vaccine.

The gene calls are TRBV28 and TRBJ1-1; tentatively, D is TRBD1 (6 bases). Germline V gene data show CDR1 as MDHEN and CDR2 as SYDVKM. V was shortened by 7 bases and J by 4 bases, with 16 bases between the two germline ends. CDR3 length: 14 residues. The CDR3 is CASNPGGLGTEAFF. The CDR3 DNA sequence: TGTGCCAGCAACCCGGGGGGCTTGGGCACTGAAGCTTTCTTT.

This clonotype turned up a few times. The chain carries TRBV4-1 and TRBJ2-1, with D unresolved. Between the trimmed V and J ends, which lost 0 bases and 0 bases, there was a span of 12 bases. Germline CDR1 MGHRA, CDR2 YSYEKL. The CDR3 spans 17 residues. Written as DNA, the CDR3 is TGCGCCAGCAGCCAAGATAGGCCTCTAAGCTCCTACAATGAGCAGTTCTTC. Its protein is CASSQDRPLSSYNEQFF.

This clonotype was observed many times. This chain links TRBV4-1 with TRBJ2-2; D remains unclear. The CDR3 totals 15 residues. Per germline, CDR1 MGHRA and CDR2 YSYEKL. Trimming stripped 1 base from V and 1 base from J, with 7 bases between. The CDR3 region is CASSQGWMNTGELFF. CDR3 bases: TGCGCCAGCAGCCAAGGGTGGATGAACACCGGGGAGCTGTTTTTT.

The chain uses TRBV29-1 and TRBJ2-3; D is perhaps TRBD1 or TRBD2 (5 bases each). The CDR3 spans 13 residues. Germline V lookup: CDR1 SQVTM, CDR2 ANQGSEA. V lost 6 bases, J lost 2 bases, and 12 bases lay in between. CDR3 amino acids: CSVMWGTTDTQYF. Here the CDR3 DNA reads TGCAGCGTCATGTGGGGGACCACAGATACGCAGTATTTT.

This chain uses TRBV19 with TRBJ2-7; a weak D match, TRBD1 (6 bases). The CDR3 is 14 amino acids. From germline, CDR1 is LNHDA and CDR2 SQIVND (reference sequence). V shed 6 bases and J shed 2 bases, with 14 bases lying between them. CDR3 residues: CASRNRAYPYEQYV. DNA for the CDR3: TGTGCCAGTAGAAACAGGGCGTACCCCTACGAGCAGTACGTC.

This clonotype has ten or more counts. J is TRBJ1-1 and V is TRBV4-3, with D perhaps matching TRBD1 (6 bases). CDR3 length: 13 residues. V dropped 4 bases and J dropped 4 bases, with 10 bases sitting between them. Germline loops: CDR1 LGHNA, CDR2 YSLEER. The DNA of the CDR3 is TGCGCCAGCAGCCGAACGGACAGCACTGAAGCTTTCTTT. It is translated as CASSRTDSTEAFF.

This clonotype was recorded many times. The chain has TRBV6-2 or TRBV6-3 and TRBJ2-7; D is uncertain. Trimming left V 2 bases short and J 7 bases short, with 9 bases between. The CDR3 is 12 residues long. The germline CDR1 and CDR2 sequences are MNHEY and SVGEGT. The CDR3 coding sequence is TGTGCCAGCAGTTACGACCCGATGGAGCAGTACGTC. Protein product: CASSYDPMEQYV.